What follows is one T cell receptor (beta chain) and its context. The record originates from a study of T-cell memory formation after mild COVID-19. As for the study in general: The study found TCR clusters largely donor specific.

MiXCR was run by TCRdb on the 5' RACE reads, yielding one entry per CDR3 protein. The repertoire holds 450,000 or so distinct CDR3 sequences, with around 27% as singletons. V was trimmed by 1 base and J by 2 bases, leaving 5 bases between them. This CDR3 is built from 13 residues. Germline V gene lookup returns CDR1 LGHDT and CDR2 YNNKEL (reference sequence). Sequencing used PBMCs or a T cell subset sorted from them (not recorded which). J is TRBJ2-5 and V is TRBV3-1; D remains ambiguous. This TCR was sampled from an adult woman who had mild COVID-19 (a few samples of this study predate the infection). Cell type and time point are not known. CDR3 sequence (DNA): TGTGCCAGCAGCCAAGGTCGGCAAGAGACCCAGTACTTC. Translated: CASSQGRQETQYF.